Below, 2 T cell receptor beta chains from the same sample are listed, as sequenced in a study of glioma-infiltrating T cells. Amplification of TCR alpha and beta CDR3 regions from RNA used iRepertoire nested multiplex PCR. In TCRdb, the multiplex PCR reads were re-called with MiXCR into one record per CDR3 protein. Of under 150,000 distinct CDR3 sequences in the sample, approximately 26% were seen once. Sequenced material: glioma tissue, nonneoplastic brain tissue, or PBMCs (not recorded which). The receptors stem from a human donor with low-grade glioma or glioblastoma, undergoing nonglioma brain surgery, or in good health (not recorded which).

The J gene is TRBJ1-6, the V gene TRBV6-1; the match to TRBD1 covers 10 bases. CDR1 and CDR2 (germline): MNHNS, SASEGT. Trimming at V came to 6 bases and at J to 4 bases, leaving 9 bases not matched to a gene. This CDR3 has 17 amino acids. This CDR3 reads CASRREPGQGYNSPLHF. The CDR3 DNA follows: TGTGCCAGCAGGAGAGAACCGGGACAGGGGTATAATTCACCCCTCCACTTT.

The chain is built from TRBV5-1 and TRBJ1-1; D is undetermined. Germline V gene data show CDR1 as SGHRS and CDR2 as YFSETQ. V was cut by 5 bases and J by 0 bases, with 11 bases left in between. This CDR3 is built from 14 residues. Here the CDR3 DNA reads TGCGCCAGCAGTTCGGATGTGGTGAACACTGAAGCTTTCTTT. Translating it yields CASSSDVVNTEAFF.